The rows below give T cell receptor beta chains drawn from one sample of a study of tumor T cells in aggressive B-cell lymphoma. Clones were read by immunoSEQ multiplex PCR, and TCRdb kept only the in-frame ones, dropping some. The data hold about 9,000 clones, with roughly 84% observed a single time. Sequenced: tumor tissue. These receptors were collected from an adult with diffuse large B cell lymphoma. CDR3s include the opening cysteine and the closing phenylalanine or tryptophan. The order of the fields is CDR3 DNA, CDR3 protein, J gene, clone size, D gene, V gene. The D gene is left open where the match is weak. Rows may omit the clone size; those that give it use once, few, many or a size class.

TGTGCCAGCAGCGGCGGCAGGGAGGGTCAGCCCCAGCATTTT CASSGGREGQPQHF TRBJ1-5 NA NA TRBV5-6
TGTGCCAGCAGCCCACTCAGCGGGGGGACCTCCTACGAGCAGTACTTC CASSPLSGGTSYEQYF TRBJ2-7 NA TRBD2 TRBV7-2
TGTGCCAGCTCACCGAGTGGACTATTTCAGCCCCAGCATTTT CASSPSGLFQPQHF TRBJ1-5 NA NA TRBV18
TGTGCCAGCAGTGCACCGGGACAGGGATACACCGGGGAGCTGTTTTTT CASSAPGQGYTGELFF TRBJ2-2 NA TRBD1 TRBV5-6
TGTGCCTGGAGTCTCGGACTTTCCTACGAGCAGTACTTC CAWSLGLSYEQYF TRBJ2-7 NA NA TRBV30
TGCAGCGTTCCTCGGCGGGGGGGCCTCAATGAGCAGTTCTTC CSVPRRGGLNEQFF TRBJ2-1 NA TRBD2 TRBV29-1
TGTGCCAGTAGTATAGAGCGAGACTCCGGAGATACGCAGTATTTT CASSIERDSGDTQYF TRBJ2-3 NA NA TRBV19
TGTGCCAGCAAAAAGGACCCGGGAGGGGGCGAGCAGTACTTC CASKKDPGGGEQYF TRBJ2-7 NA TRBD2 TRBV6-1
TGTGCCAGCAGGGGCAGGGGCTACGAGCAGTACTTC CASRGRGYEQYF TRBJ2-7 NA NA TRBV28
TGTGCCAGCAGTGAAGCGCAACTTTCCCAAGCTTTCTTT CASSEAQLSQAFF TRBJ1-1 NA NA TRBV6-1
TGTGCCAGCAGTTACGGGGGCGAGTATAATTCACCCCTCCACTTT CASSYGGEYNSPLHF TRBJ1-6 NA NA TRBV6-6
TGTGCCAGTAGAAAAAATGGGGGCTTTGTGGATTCACCCCTCCACTTT CASRKNGGFVDSPLHF TRBJ1-6 NA NA TRBV19
TGTGCCAGCAGGGCCGGGACAGGGGGCGGCGAGCAGTATTTT CASRAGTGGGEQYF TRBJ2-3 NA TRBD1 TRBV2
TGCAGTATCAGGGGTGGAAACACCATATATTTT CSIRGGNTIYF TRBJ1-3 once NA TRBV29-1
TGTGCCAGCAGCTTCGTTTCTGGAAACACCATATATTTT CASSFVSGNTIYF TRBJ1-3 few NA TRBV7-2
TGTGCCAGTAGAAGAGGGTGGGAGGGGAACACTGAAGCTTTCTTT CASRRGWEGNTEAFF TRBJ1-1 NA NA TRBV6-1
TGTGCCAGCAGACGACAGGGAGAGGGTAATGAAAAACTGTTTTTT CASRRQGEGNEKLFF TRBJ1-4 NA TRBD1 TRBV6-6